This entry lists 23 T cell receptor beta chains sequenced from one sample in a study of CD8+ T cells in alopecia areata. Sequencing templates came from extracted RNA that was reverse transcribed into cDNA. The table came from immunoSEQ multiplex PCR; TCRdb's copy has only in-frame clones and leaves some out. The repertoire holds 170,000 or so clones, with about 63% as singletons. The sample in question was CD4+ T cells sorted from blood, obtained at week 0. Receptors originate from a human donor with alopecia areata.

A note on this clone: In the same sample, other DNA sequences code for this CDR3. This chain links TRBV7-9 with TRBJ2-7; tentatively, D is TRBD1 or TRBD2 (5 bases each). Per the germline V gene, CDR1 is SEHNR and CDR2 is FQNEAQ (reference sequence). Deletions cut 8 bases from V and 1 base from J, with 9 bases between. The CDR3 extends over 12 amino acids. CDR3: CASGDGSYEQYF. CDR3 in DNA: TGTGCCAGCGGGGACGGTTCCTACGAGCAGTACTTC.

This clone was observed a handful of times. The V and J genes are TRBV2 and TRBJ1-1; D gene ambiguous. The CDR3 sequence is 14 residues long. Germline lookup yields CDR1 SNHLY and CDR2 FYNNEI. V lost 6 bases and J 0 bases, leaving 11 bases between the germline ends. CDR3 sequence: CASSLRVMNTEAFF. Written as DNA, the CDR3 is TGTGCCAGCAGCCTCAGAGTGATGAACACTGAAGCTTTCTTT.

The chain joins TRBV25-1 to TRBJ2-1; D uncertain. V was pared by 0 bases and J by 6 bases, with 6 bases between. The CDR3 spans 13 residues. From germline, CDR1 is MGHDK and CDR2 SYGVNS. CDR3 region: CASSEYWGNEQFF. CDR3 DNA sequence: TGTGCCAGCAGTGAATATTGGGGCAATGAGCAGTTCTTC.

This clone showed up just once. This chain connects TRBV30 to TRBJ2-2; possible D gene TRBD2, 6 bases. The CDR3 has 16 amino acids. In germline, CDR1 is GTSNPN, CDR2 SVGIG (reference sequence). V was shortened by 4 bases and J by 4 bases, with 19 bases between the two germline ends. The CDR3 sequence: CAWTRDETRGTGELFF. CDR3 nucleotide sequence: TGTGCCTGGACGCGGGACGAAACCCGGGGCACCGGGGAGCTGTTTTTT.

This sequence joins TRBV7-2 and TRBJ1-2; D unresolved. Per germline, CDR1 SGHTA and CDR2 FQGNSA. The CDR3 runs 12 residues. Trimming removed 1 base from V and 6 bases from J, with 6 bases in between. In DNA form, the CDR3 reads TGTGCCAGCAGCTTAGGTCCCGATGGCTACACCTTC. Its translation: CASSLGPDGYTF. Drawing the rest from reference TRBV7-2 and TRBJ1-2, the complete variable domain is GAGVSQSPSNKVTEKGKDVELRCDPISGHTALYWYRQSLGQGLEFLIYFQGNSAPDKSGLPSDRFSAERTGGSVSTLTIQRTQQEDSAVYLCASSLGPDGYTFGSGTRLTVV.

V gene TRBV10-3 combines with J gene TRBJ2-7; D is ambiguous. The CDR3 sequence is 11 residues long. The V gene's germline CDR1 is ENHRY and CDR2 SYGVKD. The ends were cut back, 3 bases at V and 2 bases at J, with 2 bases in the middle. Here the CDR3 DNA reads TGTGCCATCAGTGACCCCTACGAGCAGTACTTC. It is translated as CAISDPYEQYF.

The CDR3 nucleotides read TGTGCCAGCAGCTTAGAGGTTTCGGCGTACAATGAGCAGTTCTTC. It yields the protein CASSLEVSAYNEQFF. This sequence joins TRBV13 and TRBJ2-1; D ambiguous. V shed 1 base and J shed 4 bases, with 11 bases lying between them. The CDR3 extends over 15 amino acids. Germline-derived CDR1 and CDR2 are PRHDT and FYEKMQ (reference sequence).

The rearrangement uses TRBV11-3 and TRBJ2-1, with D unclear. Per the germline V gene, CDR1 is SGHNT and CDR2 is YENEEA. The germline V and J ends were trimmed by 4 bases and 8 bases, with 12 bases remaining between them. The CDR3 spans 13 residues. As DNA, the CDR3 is TGTGCCAGCAGCTCCTCTTACGTCGATGAGCAGTTCTTC. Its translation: CASSSSYVDEQFF.

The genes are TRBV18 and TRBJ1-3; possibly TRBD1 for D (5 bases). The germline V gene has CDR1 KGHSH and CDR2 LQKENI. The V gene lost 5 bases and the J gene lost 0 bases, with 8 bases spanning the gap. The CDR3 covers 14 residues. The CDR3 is CASSTDSSGNTIYF. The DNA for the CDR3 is TGTGCCAGCTCAACTGACAGCTCTGGAAACACCATATATTTT.

In DNA form, the CDR3 reads TGTGCCAGTACTCCTACCCGGAACCAGGGGAAGAAAGACTATGGCTACACCTTC. Amino acids: CASTPTRNQGKKDYGYTF. This chain connects TRBV19 to TRBJ1-2, with D maybe TRBD1 (6 bases). Germline lookup yields CDR1 LNHDA and CDR2 SQIVND (reference sequence). The CDR3 has 18 amino acids. The V gene lost 7 bases and the J gene lost 3 bases, with 27 bases spanning the gap.

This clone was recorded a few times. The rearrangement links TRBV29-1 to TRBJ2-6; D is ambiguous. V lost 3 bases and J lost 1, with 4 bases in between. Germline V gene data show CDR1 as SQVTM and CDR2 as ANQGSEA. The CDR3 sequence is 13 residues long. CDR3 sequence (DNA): TGCAGCGTTGAGGTGTCTGGGGCCAACGTCCTGACTTTC. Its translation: CSVEVSGANVLTF.

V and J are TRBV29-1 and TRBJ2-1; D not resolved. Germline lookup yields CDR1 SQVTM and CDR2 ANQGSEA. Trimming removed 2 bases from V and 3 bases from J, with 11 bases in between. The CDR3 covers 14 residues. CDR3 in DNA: TGCAGCGTTGAATTGTTGGGCAACTACAATGAGCAGTTCTTC. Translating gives CSVELLGNYNEQFF.

CDR3 in DNA: TGTGCCAGCAGTGAATTTTTAGGGAACACTGAAGCTTTCTTT. It encodes CASSEFLGNTEAFF. The rearrangement links TRBV25-1 to TRBJ1-1, with unresolved D. The CDR3 is made up of 14 amino acids. Germline CDR1 and CDR2: MGHDK and SYGVNS. The V gene lost 1 base and the J gene lost 1 base, with 7 bases spanning the gap.

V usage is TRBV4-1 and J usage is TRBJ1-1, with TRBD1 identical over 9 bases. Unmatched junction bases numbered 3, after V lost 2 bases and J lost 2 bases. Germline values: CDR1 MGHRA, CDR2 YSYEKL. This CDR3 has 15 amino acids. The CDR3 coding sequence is TGCGCCAGCAGCCAACCGGGACAGGGAAACACTGAAGCTTTCTTT. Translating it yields CASSQPGQGNTEAFF.

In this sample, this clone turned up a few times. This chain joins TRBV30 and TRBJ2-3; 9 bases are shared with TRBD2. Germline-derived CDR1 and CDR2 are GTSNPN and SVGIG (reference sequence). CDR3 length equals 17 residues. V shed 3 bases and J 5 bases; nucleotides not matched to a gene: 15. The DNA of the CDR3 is TGTGCCTGGAGCGCGAGAGCCACTAGCGGGTGGGGAGATACGCAGTATTTT. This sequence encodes CAWSARATSGWGDTQYF.

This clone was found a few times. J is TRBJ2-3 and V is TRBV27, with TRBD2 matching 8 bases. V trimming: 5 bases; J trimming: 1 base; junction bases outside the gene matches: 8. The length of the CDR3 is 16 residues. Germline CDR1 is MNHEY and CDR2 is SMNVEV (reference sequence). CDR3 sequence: CASSPTRAGGTDTQYF. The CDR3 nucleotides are TGTGCCAGCAGTCCCACCAGAGCGGGGGGCACAGATACGCAGTATTTT.

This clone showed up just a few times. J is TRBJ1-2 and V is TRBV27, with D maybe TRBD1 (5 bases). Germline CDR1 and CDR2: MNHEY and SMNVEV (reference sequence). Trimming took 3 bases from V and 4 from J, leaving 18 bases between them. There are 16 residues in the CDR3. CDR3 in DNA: TGTGCCAGCAGTTTGAACCAGGGTGGAATATTCTATGGCTACACCTTC. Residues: CASSLNQGGIFYGYTF.

CDR3 DNA sequence: TGTGCCAGCAGCGTTCCCGGGACAGGGAACACTGAAGCTTTCTTT. It codes for CASSVPGTGNTEAFF. The chain links TRBV7-9 to TRBJ1-1; 8 bases agree with TRBD1. Per the germline V gene, CDR1 is SEHNR and CDR2 is FQNEAQ (reference sequence). The CDR3 extends over 15 amino acids. Unmatched junction bases numbered 6, after V lost 5 bases and J lost 1 base.

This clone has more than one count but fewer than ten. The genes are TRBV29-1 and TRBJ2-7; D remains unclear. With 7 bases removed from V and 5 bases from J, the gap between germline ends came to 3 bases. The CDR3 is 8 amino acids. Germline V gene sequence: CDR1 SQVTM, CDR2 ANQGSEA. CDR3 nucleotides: TGCAGCGGTCACGAGCAGTACTTC. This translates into CSGHEQYF.

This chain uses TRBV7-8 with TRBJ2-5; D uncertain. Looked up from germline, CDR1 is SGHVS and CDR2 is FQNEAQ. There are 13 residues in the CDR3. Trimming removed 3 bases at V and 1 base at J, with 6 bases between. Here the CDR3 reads CASSFSAQETQYF. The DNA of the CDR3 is TGTGCCAGCAGCTTTTCAGCCCAAGAGACCCAGTACTTC.

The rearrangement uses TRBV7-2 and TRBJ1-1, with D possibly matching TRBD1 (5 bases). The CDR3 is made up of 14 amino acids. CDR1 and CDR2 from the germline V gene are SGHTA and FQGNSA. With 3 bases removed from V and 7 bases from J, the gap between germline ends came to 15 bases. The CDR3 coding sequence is TGTGCCAGCAGCTTCAGGGTAGCAACTAATGAAGCTTTCTTT. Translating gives CASSFRVATNEAFF.

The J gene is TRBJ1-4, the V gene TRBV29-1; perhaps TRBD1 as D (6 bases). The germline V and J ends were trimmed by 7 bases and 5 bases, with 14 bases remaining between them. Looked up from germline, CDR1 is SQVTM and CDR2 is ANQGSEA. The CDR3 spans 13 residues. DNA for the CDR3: TGCAGCGCCAAGGACAGCCGGAATGAAAAACTGTTTTTT. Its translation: CSAKDSRNEKLFF. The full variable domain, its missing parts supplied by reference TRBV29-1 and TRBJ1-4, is SAVISQKPSRDICQRGTSLTIQCQVDSQVTMMFWYRQQPGQSLTLIATANQGSEATYESGFVIDKFPISRPNLTFSTLTVSNMSPEDSSIYLCSAKDSRNEKLFFGSGTQLSVL.

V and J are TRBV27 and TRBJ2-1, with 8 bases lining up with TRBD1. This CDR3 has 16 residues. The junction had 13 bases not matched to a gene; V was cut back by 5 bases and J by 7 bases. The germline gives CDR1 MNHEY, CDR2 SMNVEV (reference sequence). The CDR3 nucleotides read TGTGCCAGCAGTGTGGACAGGGACCCGATAGGGAATGAGCAGTTCTTC. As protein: CASSVDRDPIGNEQFF.